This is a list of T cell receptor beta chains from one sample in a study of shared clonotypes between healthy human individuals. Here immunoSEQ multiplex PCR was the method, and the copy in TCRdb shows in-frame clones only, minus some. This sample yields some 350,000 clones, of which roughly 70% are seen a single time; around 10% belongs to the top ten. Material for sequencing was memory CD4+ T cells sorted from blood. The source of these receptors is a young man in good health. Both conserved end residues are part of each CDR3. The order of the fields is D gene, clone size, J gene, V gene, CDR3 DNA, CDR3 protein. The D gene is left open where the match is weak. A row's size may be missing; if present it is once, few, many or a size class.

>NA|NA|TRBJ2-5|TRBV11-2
TGTGCCAGCAGCTTCCGTCTTGGTGGGAGTCGGCAAGAGACCCAGTACTTC
CASSFRLGGSRQETQYF
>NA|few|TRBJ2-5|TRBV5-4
TGTGCCAGCAGCTTGGCGGGGGCCGGGGAGGAGACCCAGTACTTC
CASSLAGAGEETQYF
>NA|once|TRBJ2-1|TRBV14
TGTGCCAGCAGCCCACATGCAGGGGGGCCTAATGAGCAGTTCTTC
CASSPHAGGPNEQFF
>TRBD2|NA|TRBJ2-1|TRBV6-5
TGTGCCAGCACCCTAAGCGGGAGCATACGTGAGCAGTTCTTC
CASTLSGSIREQFF
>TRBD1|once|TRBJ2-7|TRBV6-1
TGTGCCAGCGTTGGGACAGTAGCCTGGCAGCAGTACTTC
CASVGTVAWQQYF
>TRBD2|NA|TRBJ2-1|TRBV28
TGTGCCAGCACCCGACTAGCGGGGGGATCCTACAATGAGCAGTTCTTC
CASTRLAGGSYNEQFF
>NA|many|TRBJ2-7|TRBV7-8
TGTGCCAGCAGCTCCGGGCGAGTTGGAACCTACGAGCAGTACTTC
CASSSGRVGTYEQYF
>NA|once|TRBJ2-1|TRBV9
TGTGCCAGCAATCGGGGGAACAATGAGCAGTTCTTC
CASNRGNNEQFF
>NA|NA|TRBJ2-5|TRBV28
TGTGCCAGCAGTTTAGATCCAAGACGAGGGGGTTCGGAGACCCAGTACTTC
CASSLDPRRGGSETQYF
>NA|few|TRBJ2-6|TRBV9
TGTGCCAGCAGCGTAGAAATTTCCGCAGGCCTTACTGGGGCCAACGTCCTGACTTTC
CASSVEISAGLTGANVLTF
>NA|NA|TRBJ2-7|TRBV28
TGTGCCAGCAACCAACGTAGGACAGTTTACGAGCAGTACTTC
CASNQRRTVYEQYF
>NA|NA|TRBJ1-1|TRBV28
TGTGCCAGCAGTTGGTCCAGAGGAACTGAAGCTTTCTTT
CASSWSRGTEAFF
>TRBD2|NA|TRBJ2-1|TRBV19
TGTGCCAGTAGTACCTTCGGGACTAGCGGGAGGGCAGGTGAGCAGTTCTTC
CASSTFGTSGRAGEQFF
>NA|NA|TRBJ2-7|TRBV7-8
TGTGCCAGCAGCTTAGGCTCAGAGATGTACTACGAGCAGTACTTC
CASSLGSEMYYEQYF
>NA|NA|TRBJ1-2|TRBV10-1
TGCGCCAGCAGTGAGTCCAAGGGGGTTGGCTACACCTTC
CASSESKGVGYTF
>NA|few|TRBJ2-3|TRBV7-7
TGTGCCAGCAGCCAAACAATATCAGATACGCAGTATTTT
CASSQTISDTQYF
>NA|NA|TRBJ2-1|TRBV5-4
TGTGCCAGCAGCCCCCCGGGACAACTGGGCTACAATGAGCAGTTCTTC
CASSPPGQLGYNEQFF
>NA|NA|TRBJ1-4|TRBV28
TGTGCCAGCAGTTTCTCTGGCGGGCCCACTAATGAAAAACTGTTTTTT
CASSFSGGPTNEKLFF
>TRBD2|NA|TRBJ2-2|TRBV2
TGTGCCAGCACTGAAGGACTAGCGGGAGAGGAGCTGTTTTTT
CASTEGLAGEELFF
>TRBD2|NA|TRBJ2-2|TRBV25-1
TGTGCCAGCAGTGAACTGGGGCTAGCGGGAGATCGAACCGGGGAGCTGTTTTTT
CASSELGLAGDRTGELFF
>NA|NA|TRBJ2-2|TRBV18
TGTGCCAGCTCACGGAAGGAATCCACCGGGGAGCTGTTTTTT
CASSRKESTGELFF
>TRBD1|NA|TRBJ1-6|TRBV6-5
TGTGCCAGCAGGGACAGGGGCTCGGGTAATTCACCCCTCCACTTT
CASRDRGSGNSPLHF
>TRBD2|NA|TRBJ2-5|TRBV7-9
TGTGCCAGCAGCCCCCGTCTCGGGAGGGCCAGGGGAGAGACCCAGTACTTC
CASSPRLGRARGETQYF
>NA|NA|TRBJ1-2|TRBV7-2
TGTGCCAGCAGCTTAGGCTTCGGCCTAGGGACCTATGGCTACACCTTC
CASSLGFGLGTYGYTF
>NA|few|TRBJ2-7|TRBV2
TGTGCCAGCAGTGAGCAGTACTTC
CASSEQYF
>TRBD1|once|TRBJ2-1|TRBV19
TGTGCCAGTATGGGGAAGGGCGGGACAGGGGACAATGAGCAGTTCTTC
CASMGKGGTGDNEQFF
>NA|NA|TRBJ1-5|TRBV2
TGTGCCAGCAGTAGCGGGACGGGAAATCAGCCCCAGCATTTT
CASSSGTGNQPQHF
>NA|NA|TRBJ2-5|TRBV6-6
TGTGCCAGCAGAAACCAAGCAGGTAGAGAGACCCAGTACTTC
CASRNQAGRETQYF
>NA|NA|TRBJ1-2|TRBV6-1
TGTGCCAGCAGTGAATATGGCAGCGTGAGCACCTTC
CASSEYGSVSTF
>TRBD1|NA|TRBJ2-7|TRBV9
TGTGCCAGTGCGACAGGGCCAGCCGATTACGAGCAGTACTTC
CASATGPADYEQYF
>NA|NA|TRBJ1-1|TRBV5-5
TGTGCCAGCAGCTCCGAGCGGTTGAACACTGAAGCTTTCTTT
CASSSERLNTEAFF
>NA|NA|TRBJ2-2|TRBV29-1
TGCAGCGTGCCGGGGAGGACCACCGGGGAGCTGTTTTTT
CSVPGRTTGELFF
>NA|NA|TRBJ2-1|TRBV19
TGTGCCAGTTCAGGTGAGCAGTTCTTC
CASSGEQFF
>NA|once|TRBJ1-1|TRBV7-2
TGTGCCAGCTCGTCGGTTTTGAACACTGAAGCTTTCTTT
CASSSVLNTEAFF
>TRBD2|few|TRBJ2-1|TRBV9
TGTGCCAGCAGCGGTATTGGACTAGATAAGTTCTTC
CASSGIGLDKFF
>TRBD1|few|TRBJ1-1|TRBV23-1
TGCGCCAGCAGTCACAGGGGGCACACTGAAGCTTTCTTT
CASSHRGHTEAFF
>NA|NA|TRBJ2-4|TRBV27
TGTGCCAGCAGGGCAGGACTGCAGCTAGCCAAAAACATTCAGTACTTC
CASRAGLQLAKNIQYF
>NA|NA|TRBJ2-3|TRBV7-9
TGTGCCAGCAGCTTACTCGCGGGACGAGATTGGGATACGCAGTATTTT
CASSLLAGRDWDTQYF
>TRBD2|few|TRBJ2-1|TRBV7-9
TGTGCCAGCAGCACACCTAGCGGGAGCTCCTACAATGAGCAGTTCTTC
CASSTPSGSSYNEQFF
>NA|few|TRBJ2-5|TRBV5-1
TGCGCCAGCAGTTTTAGGGGGTACCAAGAGACCCAGTACTTC
CASSFRGYQETQYF
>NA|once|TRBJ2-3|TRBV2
TGTGCCAGCAGTGGGGGGCTTGATACGCAGTATTTT
CASSGGLDTQYF
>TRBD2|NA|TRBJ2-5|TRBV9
TGTGCCAGCAGCGTGGGACTAACTTTGGAGACCCAGTACTTC
CASSVGLTLETQYF
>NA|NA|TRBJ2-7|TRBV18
TGTGCCAGCTCACCAGGGGGGCAGCTTGGGGAGCAGTACTTC
CASSPGGQLGEQYF
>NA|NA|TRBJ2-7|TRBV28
TGTGCCAGCAGTTCCCACCTGTACGGGGAAATCTACGAGCAGTACTTC
CASSSHLYGEIYEQYF
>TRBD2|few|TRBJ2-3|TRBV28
TGTGCCAGCAGTACCCCACTTAGCGGGAGAAGCACAGATACGCAGTATTTT
CASSTPLSGRSTDTQYF
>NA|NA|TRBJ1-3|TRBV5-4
TGTGCCAGCAGCTTGGATGGGGGAGCTGGAAACACCATATATTTT
CASSLDGGAGNTIYF
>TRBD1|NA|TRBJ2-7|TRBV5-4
TGTGCCAGCAAGGACAGGCAGAGCTCCTACGAGCAGTACTTC
CASKDRQSSYEQYF
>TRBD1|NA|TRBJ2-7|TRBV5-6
TGTGCCAGCAGCCCCCTAAGACAGGGTCGTTCCTACGAGCAGTACTTC
CASSPLRQGRSYEQYF
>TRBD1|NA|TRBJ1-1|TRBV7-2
TGTGCCAGCAGCTCCGGCGGGACAGCCGTTGAAGCTTTCTTT
CASSSGGTAVEAFF
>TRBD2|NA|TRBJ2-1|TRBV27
TGTGCCAGCAGACAAACCGGGACTAGCGGGAGGAATGAGCAGTTCTTC
CASRQTGTSGRNEQFF
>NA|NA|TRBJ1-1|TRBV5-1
TGCGCCAGCAGCTTGGATGGGGCCAGGGACGCTGAAGCTTTCTTT
CASSLDGARDAEAFF
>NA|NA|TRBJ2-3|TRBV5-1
TGCGCCAGCAGCTTGCTAGATACGCAGTATTTT
CASSLLDTQYF
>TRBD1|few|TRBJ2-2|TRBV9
TGTGCCAGCAGCGCGTATTCCCCGGGACAGGCGAACACCGGGGAGCTGTTTTTT
CASSAYSPGQANTGELFF
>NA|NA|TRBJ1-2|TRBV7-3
TGTGCCAGCAGCACCGCCGCCCGAATCTATGGCTACACCTTC
CASSTAARIYGYTF
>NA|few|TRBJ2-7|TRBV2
TGTGCCAGCACCGAGACGACAGCCACCTACGAGCAGTACTTC
CASTETTATYEQYF